Listed below are T cell receptor beta chains from one sample, sequenced in a study of cytotoxic CD8 clonotypes in ibrutinib-treated CLL. Produced via immunoSEQ multiplex PCR; TCRdb's table is partial and in-frame only. The table includes some 200,000 clones, about 72% detected once. This sample comprised PBMCs, obtained after 24 months of ibrutinib treatment. These receptors were taken from a human donor with chronic lymphocytic leukemia. Each CDR3 is given without its conserved first and last residue. Fields, in order: V gene, CDR3 protein.

v_call: TRBV10-3
cdr3_aa: ATHKTVDLSEQY

v_call: TRBV29-1
cdr3_aa: SVEGQGAGEQY

v_call: TRBV6-6
cdr3_aa: ASSYEDYGNNEQF

v_call: TRBV2
cdr3_aa: ASSERSAAGELF

v_call: TRBV30
cdr3_aa: AWRRLTEAF

v_call: TRBV29-1
cdr3_aa: SVRTPTAVGLWAQY

v_call: TRBV5-1
cdr3_aa: ASRREAHYEQY

v_call: TRBV30
cdr3_aa: AWSVREVQF

v_call: TRBV4-2
cdr3_aa: ASSQVAGGPNDIQY

v_call: TRBV6-5
cdr3_aa: ASSKLVQARNEQF

v_call: TRBV28
cdr3_aa: ASSFPGFNYGYT

v_call: TRBV7-9
cdr3_aa: ASEVVGNTEAF

v_call: TRBV9
cdr3_aa: ASSVLLAGGTGELF

v_call: TRBV28
cdr3_aa: ASRGGYEQY

v_call: TRBV5-8
cdr3_aa: ASSLGVYNEQF

v_call: TRBV30
cdr3_aa: AWSVQRQETQY

v_call: TRBV30
cdr3_aa: AVGLSRSGNTIY

v_call: TRBV7-8
cdr3_aa: ASSPGTMETQY

v_call: TRBV2
cdr3_aa: ASRGRGQPQH

v_call: TRBV7-3
cdr3_aa: ASSLGQGETQY

v_call: TRBV5-4
cdr3_aa: ASSWWDRREGEQY

v_call: TRBV30
cdr3_aa: AWSEGYIGTEAF

v_call: TRBV25-1
cdr3_aa: ASTRTGVPEKLF

v_call: TRBV27
cdr3_aa: ASRTRGETQY

v_call: TRBV7-2
cdr3_aa: ASSLSGGGRYNEQF

v_call: TRBV30
cdr3_aa: AWSIAGADTQY

v_call: TRBV7-6
cdr3_aa: ASRATGELF

v_call: TRBV6-1
cdr3_aa: ASTGGETYEQY

v_call: TRBV9
cdr3_aa: ASAAGGWETQY

v_call: TRBV7-2
cdr3_aa: ASSLATNEQY

v_call: TRBV6-9
cdr3_aa: ASSSGQASSYEQY

v_call: TRBV5-1
cdr3_aa: ASSLRASYNEQF

v_call: TRBV10-3
cdr3_aa: AISEEPQGQETQY

v_call: TRBV27
cdr3_aa: ASSFQDRSTDTQY

v_call: TRBV29-1
cdr3_aa: SVEEGVGRWTEAF